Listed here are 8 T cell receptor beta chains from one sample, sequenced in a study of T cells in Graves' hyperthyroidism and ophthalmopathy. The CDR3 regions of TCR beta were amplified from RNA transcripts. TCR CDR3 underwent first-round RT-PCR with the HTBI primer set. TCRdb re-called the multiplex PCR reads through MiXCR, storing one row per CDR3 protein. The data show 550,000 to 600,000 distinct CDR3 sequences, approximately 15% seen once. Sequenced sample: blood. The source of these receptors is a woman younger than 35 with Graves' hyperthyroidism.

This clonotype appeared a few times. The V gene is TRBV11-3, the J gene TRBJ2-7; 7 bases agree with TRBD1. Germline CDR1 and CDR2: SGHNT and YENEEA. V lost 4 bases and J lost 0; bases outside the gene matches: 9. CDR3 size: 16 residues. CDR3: CASSSGRRDSSYEQYF. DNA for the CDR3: TGTGCCAGCAGCTCCGGGCGTCGGGACAGCTCCTACGAGCAGTACTTC.

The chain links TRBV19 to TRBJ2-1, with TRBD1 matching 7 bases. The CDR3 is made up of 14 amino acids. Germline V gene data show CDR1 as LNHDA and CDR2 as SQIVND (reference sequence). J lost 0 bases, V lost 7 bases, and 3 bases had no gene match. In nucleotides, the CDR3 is TGTGCCAGTAAGGGGGCGAGCTCCTACAATGAGCAGTTCTTC. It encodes CASKGASSYNEQFF. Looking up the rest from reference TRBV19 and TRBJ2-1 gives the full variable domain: DGGITQSPKYLFRKEGQNVTLSCEQNLNHDAMYWYRQDPGQGLRLIYYSQIVNDFQKGDIAEGYSVSREKKESFPLTVTSAQKNPTAFYLCASKGASSYNEQFFGPGTRLTVL.

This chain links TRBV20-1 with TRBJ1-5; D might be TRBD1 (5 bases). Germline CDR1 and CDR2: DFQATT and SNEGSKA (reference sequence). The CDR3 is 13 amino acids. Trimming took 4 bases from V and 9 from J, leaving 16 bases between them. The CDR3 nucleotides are TGCAGTGCTACTCGGCGTGGGGGTTCGCCCCAGCATTTT. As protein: CSATRRGGSPQHF.

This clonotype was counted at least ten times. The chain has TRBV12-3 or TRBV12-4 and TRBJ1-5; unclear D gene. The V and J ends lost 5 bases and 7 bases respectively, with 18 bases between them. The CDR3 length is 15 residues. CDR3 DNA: TGTGCCAGCAGTACCGGGCCCCTCGTGGCACAGCCCCAGCATTTT. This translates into CASSTGPLVAQPQHF.

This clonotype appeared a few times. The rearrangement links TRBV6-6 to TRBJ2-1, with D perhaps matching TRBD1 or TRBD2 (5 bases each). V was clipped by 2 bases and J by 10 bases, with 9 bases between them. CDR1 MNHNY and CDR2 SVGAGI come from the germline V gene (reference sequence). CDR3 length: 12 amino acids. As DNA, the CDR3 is TGTGCCAGCAGTTACGGGGGAAGGGAGCAGTTCTTC. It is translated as CASSYGGREQFF.

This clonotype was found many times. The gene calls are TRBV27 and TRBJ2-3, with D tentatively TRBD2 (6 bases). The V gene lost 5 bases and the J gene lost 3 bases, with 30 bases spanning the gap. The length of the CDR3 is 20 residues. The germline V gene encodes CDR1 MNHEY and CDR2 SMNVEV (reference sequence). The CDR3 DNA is TGTGCCAGCAGTACTATTTCCCGGGGCCGAGCGGGTGAGTCGACAGATACGCAGTATTTT. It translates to CASSTISRGRAGESTDTQYF.

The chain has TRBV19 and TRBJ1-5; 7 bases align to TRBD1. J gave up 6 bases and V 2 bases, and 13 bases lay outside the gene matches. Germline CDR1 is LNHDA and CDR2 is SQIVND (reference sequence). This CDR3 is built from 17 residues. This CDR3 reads CASSIPPPDRRGQPQHF. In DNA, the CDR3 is TGTGCCAGTAGTATACCCCCCCCGGACAGGCGGGGTCAGCCCCAGCATTTT.

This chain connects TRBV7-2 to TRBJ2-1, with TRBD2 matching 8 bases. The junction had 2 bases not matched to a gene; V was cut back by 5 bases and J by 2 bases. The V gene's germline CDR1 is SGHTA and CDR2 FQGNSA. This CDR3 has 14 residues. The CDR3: CASSPGGAYNEQFF. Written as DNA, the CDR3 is TGTGCCAGCAGCCCGGGGGGGGCCTACAATGAGCAGTTCTTC.